The 17 T cell receptor beta chains in this list originate from one sample, sequenced in a study of radiation and T cells in renal cell carcinoma. Profiled with immunoSEQ multiplex PCR; TCRdb holds only in-frame clones, not every one. The data hold tens of thousands of clones, with over 70% observed a single time. Time point: baseline pretreatment blood. Treatment denoted: 15 Gy SBRT to primary tumor, nephrectomy 4 weeks later. Material: blood, obtained from a patient whose treatment included radiotherapy and nephrectomy. These receptors were collected from a man aged 55 to 70 with renal cell carcinoma.

A few counts support this clone. This sequence joins TRBV9 and TRBJ1-1; TRBD1 matches at 11 bases. From germline, CDR1 is SGDLS and CDR2 YYNGEE. J lost 4 bases, V lost 4 bases, and 9 bases had no gene match. This CDR3 region has 16 residues. The CDR3 here is CASSPGQGARVTEAFF. CDR3 DNA sequence: TGTGCCAGCAGCCCTGGACAGGGGGCGCGTGTCACTGAAGCTTTCTTT.

The V call is TRBV11-3, the J call TRBJ1-2; no clear D gene. Trimming removed 5 bases at V and 4 bases at J, with 14 bases between. Per the germline V gene, CDR1 is SGHNT and CDR2 is YENEEA. The CDR3 consists of 14 residues. CDR3 in DNA: TGTGCCAGCAGCCCCGGAGTGGGGATCTATGGCTACACCTTC. It is translated as CASSPGVGIYGYTF.

The V gene is TRBV7-8, the J gene TRBJ1-4; D not resolved. V lost 1 base and J lost 8, with 8 bases in between. Germline assignment: CDR1 SGHVS and CDR2 FQNEAQ. The CDR3 runs 13 residues. The CDR3 nucleotides read TGTGCCAGCAGCTTAGGAGTAGGAGAAAAACTGTTTTTT. It translates to CASSLGVGEKLFF.

The V gene is TRBV5-5, the J gene TRBJ2-7; the match to TRBD1 covers 7 bases. The CDR3 runs 15 residues. CDR1 is SGHKS, CDR2 YYEKEE, per germline (reference sequence). V was pared by 0 bases and J by 0 bases, with 3 bases of the junction left unmatched. CDR3 DNA sequence: TGTGCCAGCAGCTTGGCTGGGACAGCCTCCTACGAGCAGTACGTC. Its translation: CASSLAGTASYEQYV.

This clone was seen only once. The chain carries TRBV19 and TRBJ1-1; unclear D gene. Germline CDR1 is LNHDA and CDR2 is SQIVND (reference sequence). This CDR3 is built from 15 residues. The V gene lost 2 bases and the J gene lost 4 bases, with 14 bases spanning the gap. In DNA, the CDR3 is TGTGCCAGTAGTATACTTAGGGATCGGGTCACTGAAGCTTTCTTT. Translation gives CASSILRDRVTEAFF.

The gene calls are TRBV7-2 and TRBJ2-3; TRBD2 agrees at 10 bases. This CDR3 is built from 16 residues. Germline V gene data show CDR1 as SGHTA and CDR2 as FQGNSA. Trimming cost V 0 bases and J 1 base; bases outside gene matches: 1. The CDR3, as DNA: TGTGCCAGCAGCTTAGCCGGGACTAGCGGCACAGATACGCAGTATTTT. This translates into CASSLAGTSGTDTQYF.

By its share, this clone is medium-sized (0.01 to 0.1%). The V call is TRBV6-4, the J call TRBJ2-3; D gene uncertain. Trimming left V 5 bases short and J 2 bases short, with 8 bases between. The CDR3 runs to 13 residues. Germline CDR1 is MRHNA and CDR2 is SNTAGT. Here the CDR3 DNA reads TGTGCCAGCAGTCTTGGAGTCACAGATACGCAGTATTTT. Its translation: CASSLGVTDTQYF.

This chain's CDR3 is CASSPRTGSPRGYTF. In nucleotides, the CDR3 is TGCGCCAGCAGCCCCAGGACAGGGTCCCCCCGTGGCTACACCTTC. The chain recombines TRBV5-1 with TRBJ1-2; 8 bases are a match to TRBD1. V was pared by 4 bases and J by 7 bases, with 12 bases of the junction left unmatched. Germline assignment: CDR1 SGHRS and CDR2 YFSETQ. The CDR3 is 15 residues long.

The chain couples TRBV19 to TRBJ1-1; D may be TRBD1 (6 bases). The CDR3 spans 13 residues. CDR1 LNHDA and CDR2 SQIVND come from the germline V gene (reference sequence). V was shortened by 9 bases and J by 0 bases, with 11 bases between the two germline ends. The CDR3 is CASRQDMNTEAFF. The CDR3 nucleotides are TGTGCCAGCCGACAGGATATGAACACTGAAGCTTTCTTT.

The chain links TRBV10-3 to TRBJ2-4; 7 bases fit TRBD1. The germline V gene has CDR1 ENHRY and CDR2 SYGVKD. The CDR3 is 13 amino acids. V was clipped by 6 bases and J by 8 bases; unmatched bases: 7. The CDR3 reads CAISRQGMDIQYF. CDR3 DNA: TGTGCCATCAGCCGACAGGGAATGGACATTCAGTACTTC.

This chain connects TRBV5-5 to TRBJ1-2; tentative D call: TRBD1 (6 bases). CDR1 SGHKS and CDR2 YYEKEE come from the germline V gene (reference sequence). The CDR3 covers 14 residues. The germline V and J ends were trimmed by 4 bases and 6 bases, with 16 bases remaining between them. The chain's CDR3 is CASSPEGGRNGYTF. In nucleotides, the CDR3 is TGTGCCAGCAGCCCCGAGGGGGGGCGAAATGGCTACACCTTC. The full variable domain, with the rest looked up from reference TRBV5-5 and TRBJ1-2, is DAGVTQSPTHLIKTRGQQVTLRCSPISGHKSVSWYQQVLGQGPQFIFQYYEKEERGRGNFPDRFSARQFPNYSSELNVNALLLGDSALYLCASSPEGGRNGYTFGSGTRLTVV.

The chain recombines TRBV5-1 with TRBJ1-1, with D unresolved. CDR1 SGHRS and CDR2 YFSETQ come from the germline V gene. Trimming removed 0 bases at V and 1 base at J, with 7 bases between. The CDR3 runs to 14 residues. The DNA for the CDR3 is TGCGCCAGCAGCTTGGAGGCCAAGAACACTGAAGCTTTCTTT. It specifies CASSLEAKNTEAFF.

This clone has more than one count but fewer than ten. The chain combines TRBV7-2 with TRBJ2-1; D is undetermined. The germline V and J ends were trimmed by 3 bases and 5 bases, with 14 bases remaining between them. The CDR3 has 15 amino acids. Germline CDR1 reads SGHTA; CDR2 reads FQGNSA. The CDR3 reads CASSLRRQSDNEQFF. CDR3 in DNA: TGTGCCAGCAGCTTGAGACGCCAGTCGGACAATGAGCAGTTCTTC.

The chain is built from TRBV5-1 and TRBJ2-2, with D possibly being TRBD1 (5 bases). This CDR3 region has 15 residues. The V and J ends lost 0 bases and 2 bases respectively, with 8 bases between them. CDR1 and CDR2 from the germline V gene are SGHRS and YFSETQ. CDR3 region: CASSLGQTNTGELFF. The CDR3 DNA sequence: TGCGCCAGCAGCTTGGGACAGACAAACACCGGGGAGCTGTTTTTT.

The DNA for the CDR3 is TGTGCCAGCAGCCTAGACACTGAAGCTTTCTTT. Protein product: CASSLDTEAFF. The chain combines TRBV7-8 with TRBJ1-1; D unclear. The CDR3 totals 11 residues. V dropped 5 bases and J dropped 3 bases, with 4 bases sitting between them. Germline V gene data show CDR1 as SGHVS and CDR2 as FQNEAQ.

The chain has TRBV5-1 and TRBJ2-3; 11 nucleotides match TRBD1. In germline, CDR1 is SGHRS, CDR2 YFSETQ. There are 15 residues in the CDR3. J was trimmed by 3 bases and V by 2 bases; bases with no gene match: 2. CDR3 nucleotide sequence: TGCGCCAGCAGCTTAGGGACAGGGGGTACAGATACGCAGTATTTT. Protein product: CASSLGTGGTDTQYF.

The chain joins TRBV5-6 to TRBJ2-7; D ambiguous. The ends were cut back, 5 bases at V and 2 bases at J, with 8 bases in the middle. The germline CDR1 and CDR2 sequences are SGHDT and YYEEEE. CDR3 length equals 12 residues. CDR3 bases: TGTGCCAGCAGGGGCCCAGCCTACGAGCAGTACTTC. This encodes CASRGPAYEQYF.